This entry describes one T cell receptor (beta chain). This CDR3 fails to terminate in the conserved phenylalanine or tryptophan, so it likely reflects a read error. RNA transcripts gave rise to amplified TCR beta CDR3 regions. The study used the HTBI primer set for a first-round RT-PCR of the TCR CDR3. TCRdb independently ran MiXCR on the multiplex PCR reads; one entry per CDR3 protein. This repertoire shows 700,000 or so distinct CDR3 sequences, about 17% found once; its top ten account for approximately 8.4%. This sample is drawn from a study of T cells in Graves' hyperthyroidism and ophthalmopathy. Trimming stripped 1 base from V and 4 bases from J, with 7 bases between. Germline V gene lookup returns CDR1 SNHLY and CDR2 FYNNEI. CDR3 size: 13 residues. Hyperthyroidism in the patients, aged 18 to 65, was newly diagnosed and under 2 months in duration.

The specimen was blood. The chain combines TRBV2 with TRBJ1-2; D unresolved. The clonotype comes from a man younger than 30 with Graves' hyperthyroidism. The CDR3 DNA reads TGTGCCAGCAGTGAAGAACAGATCTATGGCTACACCCTC. It translates to CASSEEQIYGYTL.